A few counts support the clone carrying this T cell receptor beta chain. Genomic DNA constituted the template upon which TCR beta VDJ and CDR3 profiling was performed. TCRdb fed the reads into MiXCR, producing one record per CDR3 protein. In the table there are around 180,000 distinct CDR3 sequences, nearly 50% of which are singletons. The data belong to a study of CD8+CD57+ T cells in acquired aplastic anemia. Overall study: The average for DNA from sorted CD4+ and CD8+ cells was about 3.3 ug.

This CDR3 contains 15 residues. The germline V gene encodes CDR1 LNHNV and CDR2 YYDKDF (reference sequence). Trimming left V 1 base short and J 1 base short, with 10 bases between. Only patients with CD8+CD57+ cell expansion on flow cytometry were chosen for sequencing. This clonotype was sampled from a human donor with aplastic anemia. The chain employs TRBV15 and TRBJ1-1; maybe TRBD1 (5 bases). The sequencing sample was made of sorted CD4+, CD8+, or CD8+CD57+ T cells (not recorded which) from PBMCs. CDR3 amino acids: CATSRGTGGNTEAFF. The CDR3 DNA is TGTGCCACCAGCAGAGGAACAGGAGGGAACACTGAAGCTTTCTTT.